Given below is one TCR beta chain in context. V shed 6 bases, J shed 3 bases, and the junction held 5 bases outside the gene matches. The CDR3 consists of 15 residues. The V gene's germline CDR1 is MGHRA and CDR2 YSYEKL. This specimen belongs to a study of blood T cell repertoires in COVID-19. Overall study context: PBMCs, B-cell-depleted T cells, or T cells provided the cDNA or gDNA that made up the material.

Clones were sequenced by immunoSEQ multiplex PCR, and TCRdb holds only the in-frame ones, with some missing. The table includes 190,000 or so clones, around 87% detected once. The sequence was collected from a man aged 40-49 years with active or convalescent COVID-19. The genes are TRBV4-1 and TRBJ1-2; 12 positions match TRBD1. The material sequenced was peripheral blood. The CDR3 sequence is CASSYGTGGYYGYTF. The CDR3 DNA follows: TGCGCCAGCAGTTACGGGACAGGGGGCTACTATGGCTACACCTTC.